The next 20 T cell receptor beta chains were all read from a single sample in a study of CD8 T cells in ankylosing spondylitis (dated by TCRdb to about 2017). Libraries were constructed by 5' RACE. The sequencer was an Illumina HiSeq 2500. TCRdb cleaned the public reads at Q25 with fastp, built clones with MiXCR and kept in-frame beta chains. Each entry merges the rows of one CDR3 protein and shows their most common DNA and genes. A total of about 130,000 distinct CDR3 sequences appear in this sample, approximately 7.4% of them only once. The ten largest clones represent 9.5% to 15% of the sample. Sequencing was performed on blood, either unsorted or a sorted T cell fraction (not recorded which). The receptor source for this set is a female donor with ankylosing spondylitis or in good health (not recorded which).

The table lists this clonotype with a few counts. The V and J genes are TRBV5-1 and TRBJ1-1; D ambiguous. Per germline, CDR1 SGHRS and CDR2 YFSETQ. Trimming removed 4 bases at V and 1 base at J, with 8 bases between. CDR3 size: 13 residues. The CDR3 sequence is CASSVRSNTEAFF. The CDR3 nucleotides read TGCGCCAGCAGCGTGAGGTCGAACACTGAAGCTTTCTTT.

This clonotype was recorded at least ten times. The chain recombines TRBV20-1 with TRBJ2-1, with TRBD2 matching 16 bases. Germline values: CDR1 DFQATT, CDR2 SNEGSKA (reference sequence). V trimming: 6 bases; J trimming: 8 bases; junction bases outside the gene matches: 10. The CDR3 length is 16 residues. The CDR3 DNA sequence: TGCAGTGCCGACGGGACTAGCGGGGGGGCCTCGGATGAGCAGTTCTTC. Residues: CSADGTSGGASDEQFF.

This clonotype has only a few counts. The chain is built from TRBV13 and TRBJ1-2; no reliable D call. Germline V gives CDR1 PRHDT, CDR2 FYEKMQ (reference sequence). The CDR3 covers 14 residues. The V gene lost 0 bases and the J gene lost 6 bases, with 11 bases spanning the gap. CDR3 sequence reads: CASSLGPEGNGYTF. Here the CDR3 DNA reads TGTGCCAGCAGCTTAGGCCCTGAAGGAAATGGCTACACCTTC.

In its sample, this clonotype was seen many times. The chain couples TRBV11-2 to TRBJ2-3; 9 nucleotides match TRBD2. Germline CDR1 and CDR2: SGHAT and FQNNGV. The CDR3 is made up of 17 amino acids. V was clipped by 4 bases and J by 6 bases; unmatched bases: 14. The CDR3 nucleotides are TGTGCCAGCAGCTCCCCATACGCGGGGGGGCAATATGATACGCAGTATTTT. Translated: CASSSPYAGGQYDTQYF.

This clonotype appeared many times. The chain carries TRBV20-1 and TRBJ2-1; 14 bases match TRBD2. Trimming took 4 bases from V and 8 from J; bases not matched to a gene: 4. The V gene's germline CDR1 is DFQATT and CDR2 SNEGSKA (reference sequence). The CDR3 sequence is 14 residues long. The CDR3 loop reads CSAKGLAGGYEQFF. The CDR3 nucleotides are TGCAGTGCTAAAGGACTAGCGGGGGGTTATGAGCAGTTCTTC.

This rearrangement joins TRBV19 to TRBJ1-2; D is ambiguous. V lost 7 bases and J lost 7, with 13 bases in between. Germline CDR1 reads LNHDA; CDR2 reads SQIVND (reference sequence). There are 12 residues in the CDR3. The CDR3 region is CASTTAASGYTF. In DNA, the CDR3 is TGTGCCAGTACCACAGCCGCAAGTGGCTACACCTTC.

This clonotype was detected ten times or more. The chain has TRBV7-3 and TRBJ2-5, with TRBD2 matching 7 bases. CDR1 SGHTA and CDR2 FQGTGA come from the germline V gene. V was pared by 2 bases and J by 4 bases, with 4 bases of the junction left unmatched. The CDR3 contains 14 residues. The CDR3 reads CASSLFGGVETQYF. CDR3 nucleotides: TGTGCCAGCAGCTTATTTGGGGGGGTAGAGACCCAGTACTTC.

This clonotype was seen many times. The rearrangement joins TRBV29-1 to TRBJ1-1; D not certain. Per the germline V gene, CDR1 is SQVTM and CDR2 is ANQGSEA. The CDR3 runs 13 residues. Trimming left V 3 bases short and J 1 base short, with 9 bases between. The CDR3 sequence: CSVERVSNTEAFF. The DNA for the CDR3 is TGCAGCGTTGAGAGGGTTTCGAACACTGAAGCTTTCTTT.

This clonotype showed up many times. V is TRBV28 and J is TRBJ1-2; 7 positions match TRBD1. The germline V gene encodes CDR1 MDHEN and CDR2 SYDVKM. This CDR3 is built from 15 residues. Germline trimming cut 6 bases from V and 4 bases from J; bases unmatched to any gene: 11. The CDR3 protein is CASRTADRTFYGYTF. The CDR3 DNA reads TGTGCCAGCAGAACAGCGGACAGGACGTTCTATGGCTACACCTTC.

This clonotype has a count of ten or more. The chain carries TRBV18 and TRBJ1-5, with 7 nucleotides matching TRBD1. Germline values: CDR1 KGHSH, CDR2 LQKENI. This CDR3 is built from 14 residues. V lost 4 bases, J lost 3 bases, and 3 bases stayed unmatched. CDR3 coding DNA: TGTGCCAGCTCACAGACAGGGCTCAATCAGCCCCAGCATTTT. It yields the protein CASSQTGLNQPQHF.

The rearrangement uses TRBV20-1 and TRBJ1-5, with a weak D call TRBD1 (5 bases). CDR3 length: 10 amino acids. Germline CDR1 reads DFQATT; CDR2 reads SNEGSKA (reference sequence). Trimming shortened V by 1 base and J by 16 bases, and 11 bases separated the two germline ends. This CDR3 reads CSARGGVAHF. The CDR3 DNA reads TGCAGTGCTAGAGGGGGGGTGGCCCATTTT.

This clonotype was counted many times. This chain connects TRBV20-1 to TRBJ2-7, with D possibly being TRBD2 (5 bases). This CDR3 is built from 12 residues. Looked up from germline, CDR1 is DFQATT and CDR2 is SNEGSKA (reference sequence). The V end was cut by 3 bases, the J end by 1 base, with 7 bases between. CDR3 sequence reads: CSARDFSYEQYF. CDR3 coding DNA: TGCAGTGCTAGGGACTTTTCCTACGAGCAGTACTTC.

This clonotype was detected once. The rearrangement links TRBV5-1 to TRBJ1-2; D is ambiguous. Germline V gives CDR1 SGHRS, CDR2 YFSETQ. V lost 0 bases and J 7 bases, leaving 13 bases between the germline ends. The CDR3 runs 14 residues. CDR3 in amino acids: CASSLEIGDSGYTF. DNA for the CDR3: TGCGCCAGCAGCTTGGAAATCGGGGATTCTGGCTACACCTTC.

At least ten counts were recorded for this clonotype. The rearrangement uses TRBV20-1 and TRBJ1-6; possibly TRBD1 for D (5 bases). This CDR3 spans 16 amino acids. Per the germline V gene, CDR1 is DFQATT and CDR2 is SNEGSKA (reference sequence). V lost 1 base and J lost 0, with 10 bases in between. The CDR3 is CSARARVSSYNSPLHF. CDR3 in DNA: TGCAGTGCTAGAGCCAGGGTGAGCTCCTATAATTCACCCCTCCACTTT.

Details on this clonotype: A much larger clone lies a single base off, so this may be a read error. DNA of the CDR3: TGTGTCAGCAGTTACGAGGGACTAGCGGGGACAGATACGCAGTATTTT. It specifies CVSSYEGLAGTDTQYF. The chain joins TRBV6-5 to TRBJ2-3; 13 bases map to TRBD2. The CDR3 has 16 residues. Germline CDR1 reads MNHEY; CDR2 reads SVGAGI.

This clonotype came up many times. The chain is built from TRBV20-1 and TRBJ2-1; TRBD1 agrees at 7 bases. CDR1 and CDR2 (germline): DFQATT, SNEGSKA (reference sequence). J gave up 2 bases and V 3 bases, and 7 bases lay outside the gene matches. This CDR3 has 15 residues. CDR3 in DNA: TGCAGTGCTAGCCGGGACAGCGTCACCTACAATGAGCAGTTCTTC. Translation: CSASRDSVTYNEQFF.

J is TRBJ1-6 and V is TRBV11-1, with a weak D call TRBD1 (6 bases). Trimming took 4 bases from V and 0 from J, leaving 22 bases between them. The CDR3 covers 20 residues. The germline V gene encodes CDR1 SGHAT and CDR2 FQDESV (reference sequence). The CDR3 here is CASSSRALGQKSSYNSPLHF. The DNA for the CDR3 is TGTGCCAGCAGCTCCCGGGCATTAGGACAGAAGAGCTCCTATAATTCACCCCTCCACTTT. Filled out from reference TRBV11-1 and TRBJ1-6, the complete variable domain reads EAEVAQSPRYKITEKSQAVAFWCDPISGHATLYWYRQILGQGPELLVQFQDESVVDDSQLPKDRFSAERLKGVDSTLKIQPAELGDSAMYLCASSSRALGQKSSYNSPLHFGNGTRLTVT.

Many counts were recorded for this clonotype. J is TRBJ1-1 and V is TRBV28, with 8 bases aligning to TRBD1. The CDR3 is made up of 15 amino acids. Looked up from germline, CDR1 is MDHEN and CDR2 is SYDVKM. V lost 8 bases and J lost 0; bases outside the gene matches: 8. The DNA of the CDR3 is TGTGCCAGCGCCTTCAGGGGGCAGATGAACACTGAAGCTTTCTTT. It translates to CASAFRGQMNTEAFF.

This clonotype has a count of ten or more. This rearrangement joins TRBV18 to TRBJ1-6; perhaps TRBD1 as D (5 bases). Germline V gives CDR1 KGHSH, CDR2 LQKENI. V was trimmed by 2 bases and J by 7 bases, leaving 9 bases between them. CDR3 length: 14 amino acids. Here the CDR3 DNA reads TGTGCCAGCTCACCAGAAGGGGAAAATTCACCCCTCCACTTT. Amino acids: CASSPEGENSPLHF.

Ten or more counts support this clonotype. This chain joins TRBV29-1 and TRBJ2-2, with D possibly being TRBD1 (5 bases). Germline-derived CDR1 and CDR2 are SQVTM and ANQGSEA. Between the trimmed V and J ends, which lost 3 bases and 6 bases, there was a span of 11 bases. The CDR3 is 13 amino acids. The CDR3 protein is CSVDTEGAGELFF. As DNA, the CDR3 is TGCAGCGTTGACACAGAAGGGGCCGGGGAGCTGTTTTTT.